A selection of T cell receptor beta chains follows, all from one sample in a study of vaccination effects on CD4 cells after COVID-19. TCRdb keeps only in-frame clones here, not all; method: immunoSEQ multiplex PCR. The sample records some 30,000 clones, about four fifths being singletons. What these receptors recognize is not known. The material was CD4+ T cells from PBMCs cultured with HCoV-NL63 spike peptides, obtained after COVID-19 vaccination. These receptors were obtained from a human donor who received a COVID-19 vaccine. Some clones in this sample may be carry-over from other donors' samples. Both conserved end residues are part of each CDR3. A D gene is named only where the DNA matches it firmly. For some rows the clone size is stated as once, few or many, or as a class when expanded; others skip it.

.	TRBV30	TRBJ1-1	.	TGTGCCTGGAGTGACCCGGGACGAAAAGCTTTCTTT	CAWSDPGRKAFF
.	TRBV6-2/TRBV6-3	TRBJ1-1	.	TGTGCCAGCAGCTCACAACAGTACACTGAAGCTTTCTTT	CASSSQQYTEAFF
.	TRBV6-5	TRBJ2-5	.	TGTGCCAGCAGTCTCAGGGGACACTCAGAGACCCAGTACTTC	CASSLRGHSETQYF
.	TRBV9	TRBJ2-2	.	TGTGCCAGCAGCGCCGTCATCGAGCCCTACACCGGGGAGCTGTTTTTT	CASSAVIEPYTGELFF
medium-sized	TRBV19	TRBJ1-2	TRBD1	TGTGCCAGTAGTATAGTTGCGGGACAGGGGAACTATGGCTACACCTTC	CASSIVAGQGNYGYTF
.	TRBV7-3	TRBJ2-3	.	TGTGCCAGCAGCGGGACTAGCACAGATACGCAGTATTTT	CASSGTSTDTQYF
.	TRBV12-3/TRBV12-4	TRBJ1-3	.	TGTGCCAGCGGGCAGGTAACCATATATTTT	CASGQVTIYF
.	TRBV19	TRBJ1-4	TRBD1	TGTGCCAGTAGTCCCCGACAGGGGGGCAATGAAAAACTGTTTTTT	CASSPRQGGNEKLFF
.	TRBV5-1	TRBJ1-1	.	TGCGCCAGCAGCGCGGGGAGTATAAGGGGTGAAGCTTTCTTT	CASSAGSIRGEAFF
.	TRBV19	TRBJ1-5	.	TGTGCCAGTAGTAGACGAGATAGCAATCAGCCCCAGCATTTT	CASSRRDSNQPQHF
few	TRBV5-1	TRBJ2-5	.	TGCGCCAGCAGCTTGTACAGTTACCAAGAGACCCAGTACTTC	CASSLYSYQETQYF
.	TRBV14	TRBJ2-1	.	TGTGCCAGCAGCCAAAGAGGGGGTTTTGAGCAGTTCTTC	CASSQRGGFEQFF
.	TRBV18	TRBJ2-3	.	TGTGCCAGCTCACCACGTCACGCCAGCACAGATACGCAGTATTTT	CASSPRHASTDTQYF
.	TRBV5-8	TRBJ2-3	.	TGTGCCGCGATTGGGGGTACGCAGTATTTT	CAAIGGTQYF